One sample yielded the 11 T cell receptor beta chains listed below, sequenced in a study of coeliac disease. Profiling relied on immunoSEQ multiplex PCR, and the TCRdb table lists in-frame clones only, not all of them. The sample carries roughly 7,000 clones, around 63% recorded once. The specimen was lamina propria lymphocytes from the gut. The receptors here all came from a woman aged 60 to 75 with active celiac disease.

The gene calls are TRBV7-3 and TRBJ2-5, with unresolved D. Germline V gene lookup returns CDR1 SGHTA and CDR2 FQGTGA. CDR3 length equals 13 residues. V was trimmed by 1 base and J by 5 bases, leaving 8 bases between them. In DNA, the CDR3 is TGTGCCAGCAGCTTAATTCCTAGGGAGACCCAGTACTTC. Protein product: CASSLIPRETQYF.

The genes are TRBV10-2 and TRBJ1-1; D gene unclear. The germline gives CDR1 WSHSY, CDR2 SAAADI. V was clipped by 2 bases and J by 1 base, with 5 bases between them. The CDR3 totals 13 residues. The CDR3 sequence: CASSEGGNTEAFF. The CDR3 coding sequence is TGCGCCAGCAGTGAGGGCGGGAACACTGAAGCTTTCTTT.

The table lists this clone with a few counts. CDR3 nucleotides: TGTGCCAGCAGTTCCCCCCCGGGGAAAAGCACAGATACGCAGTATTTT. Translating it yields CASSSPPGKSTDTQYF. The gene calls are TRBV27 and TRBJ2-3; maybe TRBD2 (5 bases). The CDR3 is 16 residues long. Per germline, CDR1 MNHEY and CDR2 SMNVEV (reference sequence). V lost 4 bases to trimming and J lost 0 bases, with 14 bases between them.

CDR3 nucleotides: TGTGCCAGCAGTTATTCCGGGACTAGCGGTGGGGAGCAGTACTTC. Its protein is CASSYSGTSGGEQYF. The J gene is TRBJ2-7, the V gene TRBV6-6; 11 bases fit TRBD2. The CDR3 is 15 amino acids. Germline loops: CDR1 MNHNY, CDR2 SVGAGI (reference sequence). With 3 bases clipped from V and 7 bases from J, the junction kept 8 bases outside the gene matches.

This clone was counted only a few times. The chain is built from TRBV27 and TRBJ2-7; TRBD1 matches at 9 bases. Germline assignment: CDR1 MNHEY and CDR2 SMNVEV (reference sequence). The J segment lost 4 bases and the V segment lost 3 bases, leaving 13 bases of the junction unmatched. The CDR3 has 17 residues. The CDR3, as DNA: TGTGCCAGCAGTTTTGGGCAGGGGGGGACAGGGACGTACGAGCAGTACTTC. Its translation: CASSFGQGGTGTYEQYF.

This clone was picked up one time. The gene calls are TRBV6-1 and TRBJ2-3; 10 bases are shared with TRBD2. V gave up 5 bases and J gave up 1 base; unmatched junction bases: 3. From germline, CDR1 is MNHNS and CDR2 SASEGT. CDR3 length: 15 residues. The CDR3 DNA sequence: TGTGCCAGCAGTCCTCTAGCGGGAGGCACAGATACGCAGTATTTT. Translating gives CASSPLAGGTDTQYF.

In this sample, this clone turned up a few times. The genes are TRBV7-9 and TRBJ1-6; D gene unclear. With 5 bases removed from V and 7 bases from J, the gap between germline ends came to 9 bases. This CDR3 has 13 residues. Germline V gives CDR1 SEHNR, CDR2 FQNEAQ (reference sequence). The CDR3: CASSRVSNSPLHF. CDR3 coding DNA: TGTGCCAGCAGCCGGGTTTCAAATTCACCCCTCCACTTT.

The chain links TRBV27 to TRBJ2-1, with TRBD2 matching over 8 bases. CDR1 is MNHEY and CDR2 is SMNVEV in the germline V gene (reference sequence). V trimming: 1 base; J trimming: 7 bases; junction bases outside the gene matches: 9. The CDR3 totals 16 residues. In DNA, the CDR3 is TGTGCCAGCAGTTTATTTAGCAGCGGGAGAGGGAATGAGCAGTTCTTC. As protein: CASSLFSSGRGNEQFF.

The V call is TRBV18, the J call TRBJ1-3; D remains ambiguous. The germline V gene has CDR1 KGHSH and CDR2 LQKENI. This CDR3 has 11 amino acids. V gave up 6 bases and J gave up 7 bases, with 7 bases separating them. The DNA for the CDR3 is TGTGCCAGCTCTCCGGAGAACACCATATATTTT. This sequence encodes CASSPENTIYF. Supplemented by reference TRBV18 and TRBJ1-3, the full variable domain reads NAGVMQNPRHLVRRRGQEARLRCSPMKGHSHVYWYRQLPEEGLKFMVYLQKENIIDESGMPKERFSAEFPKEGPSILRIQQVVRGDSAAYFCASSPENTIYFGEGSWLTVV.

CDR3 coding DNA: TGTGCCAGATTTATCTATGGCTACACCTTC. Translating gives CARFIYGYTF. The chain has TRBV28 and TRBJ1-2; D is ambiguous. V lost 9 bases, J lost 4 bases, and 6 bases lay in between. This CDR3 comprises 10 residues. Germline CDR1 and CDR2: MDHEN and SYDVKM.

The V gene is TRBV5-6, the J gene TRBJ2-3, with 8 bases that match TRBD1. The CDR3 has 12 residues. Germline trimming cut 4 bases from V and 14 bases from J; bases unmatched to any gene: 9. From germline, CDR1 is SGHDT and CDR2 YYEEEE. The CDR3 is CASSPGAGGGYF. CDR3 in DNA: TGTGCCAGCAGCCCAGGGGCAGGGGGCGGGTATTTT.